This T cell receptor beta chain was obtained from a study of T-cell reconstitution after alpha-beta-depleted transplantation in children. Whole-study findings and limits: Among T cells one year after transplant, newly produced cells accounted for most counts and diversity. Expanded clones from the graft, numbering several hundred, reportedly supplied alpha-beta T cells about two months after transplant.

Researchers prepared the TCRbeta library using unique molecular identifiers, the study reports. TCRdb re-called the PCR reads with MiXCR, one entry per CDR3 protein. The sample lists about 110,000 distinct CDR3 sequences, over 9% seen once, with around 34% in the top ten. The CDR3 is 14 amino acids. V gave up 4 bases and J gave up 0 bases, with 9 bases separating them. Comments on this clonotype: Its target is not known.

Sequences were derived from PBMCs, sampled before TCRalphabeta/CD19-depleted stem cell transplant. The TCR originated in a boy aged 2-9 years with acute lymphoblastic leukemia, due to receive a stem cell transplant. The rearrangement joins TRBV12-3 or TRBV12-4 to TRBJ1-2, with D possibly being TRBD1 (6 bases). The DNA of the CDR3 is TGTGCCAGCAGTTCGGGGGCCTCTAACTATGGCTACACCTTC. Translated: CASSSGASNYGYTF.